This section outlines one T cell receptor beta chain sequence together with its context. In the authors' workflow: Reference gene primer amplification in the assay estimated nucleated cell counts. The table came from immunoSEQ multiplex PCR; TCRdb's copy has only in-frame clones and leaves some out. Clone size and the V and J calls come from that table; the DNA yielded D and trimming. The profile shows more than 200,000 clones, 81% of them singletons. The sample belongs to a study of blood T cell repertoires in COVID-19. Study-wide background: T cells, B-cell-depleted T cells, or PBMCs supplied cDNA or gDNA.

V shed 3 bases and J 4 bases; nucleotides not matched to a gene: 5. The CDR3 sequence is 16 residues long. CDR1 and CDR2 from the germline V gene are SGHTS and YDEGEE. The sequenced sample consisted of peripheral blood. The sequence was obtained from a woman of 80 years or more with acute or convalescent COVID-19. The chain is built from TRBV5-8 and TRBJ2-3, with 13 bases matching TRBD2. This CDR3 is CASSSGLAGDADTQYF. CDR3 in DNA: TGTGCCAGCAGCTCCGGACTAGCGGGAGACGCAGATACGCAGTATTTT.